The clone carrying this TCR beta chain was counted a few times. According to the study, genomic DNA was the template for TCR beta VDJ and CDR3 profiling. In TCRdb, the reads were re-called with MiXCR into one record per CDR3 protein. The sample lists 200,000 to 250,000 distinct CDR3 sequences, 61% occurring once. This sample is drawn from a study of CD8+CD57+ T cells in acquired aplastic anemia. Overall study context: Sorted CD4+ and CD8+ cell DNA averaged roughly 3.2 ug.

Deletions cut 4 bases from V and 3 bases from J, with 13 bases between. CDR1 is SGHTA, CDR2 FQGNSA, per germline. The CDR3 loop spans 14 amino acids. Material: sorted CD4+, CD8+, or CD8+CD57+ T cells (not recorded which) from PBMCs. This chain uses TRBV7-2 with TRBJ2-7, with D unclear. This receptor was identified in a human donor in good health. CDR3 sequence (DNA): TGTGCCAGCAGCTCCCCGGGTGCAGTCTACGAGCAGTACTTC. Encoded protein: CASSSPGAVYEQYF.